Described below is a single T cell receptor (beta chain) sequence and its context. This record comes from a study of blood T cell repertoires in COVID-19. The germline V and J ends were trimmed by 4 bases and 0 bases, with 10 bases remaining between them. Per the germline V gene, CDR1 is SGHAT and CDR2 is FQNNGV. This CDR3 comprises 14 residues. Assay: immunoSEQ multiplex PCR; the TCRdb copy retains only in-frame clones and omits some. The table records more than 85,000 clones, 70% to 90% of them present only once. This chain joins TRBV11-2 and TRBJ2-7, with a tentative D call TRBD1 (5 bases). The sequenced sample consisted of peripheral blood. The receptor was derived from a human donor with COVID-19, enrolled during active disease. The donor label of this sample is uncertain. The CDR3 DNA follows: TGTGCCAGCAGCTGGGGCGGAAACTCCTACGAGCAGTACTTC. This translates into CASSWGGNSYEQYF.